This is a list of T cell receptor beta chains from one sample in a study of T cell responses to AZD1222 COVID-19 vaccine. TCRdb keeps only in-frame clones here, not all; method: immunoSEQ multiplex PCR. The data hold around 170,000 clones, with approximately 91% observed a single time. The sequencing used peripheral blood, collected on day 0 of AZD1222 vaccination. These receptor sequences come from an adult in good health. The CDR3 runs from the conserved cysteine through the conserved F or W. A D gene is named only where the DNA matches it firmly. Expanded clones get a size class; other rows say once, few or many, or leave the size out.

J gene	V gene	D gene	clone size	CDR3 protein	CDR3 DNA
TRBJ2-3	TRBV2	NA	NA	CASSDRRFTDTQYF	TGTGCCAGCAGTGATAGACGGTTCACAGATACGCAGTATTTT
TRBJ1-2	TRBV6-1	NA	few	CASSEIGQGYGYTF	TGTGCCAGCAGTGAAATCGGCCAGGGCTATGGCTACACCTTC
TRBJ2-1	TRBV7-2	TRBD2	NA	CASSLLLAEIRNEQFF	TGTGCCAGCAGCTTGCTCCTAGCGGAGATTCGGAATGAGCAGTTCTTC
TRBJ1-1	TRBV19	NA	NA	CASTPRVDTEAFF	TGTGCCAGTACCCCTAGGGTGGACACTGAAGCTTTCTTT
TRBJ1-2	TRBV5-8	NA	once	CASSVTGVYGYTF	TGTGCCAGCAGCGTGACAGGAGTCTATGGCTACACCTTC
TRBJ2-1	TRBV12-3/TRBV12-4	NA	NA	CASSLGYNEQFF	TGTGCCAGCAGTTTAGGGTACAATGAGCAGTTCTTC
TRBJ1-1	TRBV19	NA	NA	CASSMGDFIKLFF	TGTGCCAGTAGTATGGGGGACTTTATAAAGCTTTTCTTT
TRBJ2-7	TRBV7-9	NA	NA	CASSFARPALAGQHYEQYF	TGTGCCAGCAGCTTCGCCCGTCCCGCTTTAGCGGGACAGCACTACGAGCAGTACTTC
TRBJ1-1	TRBV20-1	NA	NA	CSARDRAGAFF	TGCAGTGCTAGAGATAGGGCGGGAGCTTTCTTT
TRBJ2-4	TRBV11-2	NA	NA	CASSPIGEWKLAKNIQYF	TGTGCCAGCAGCCCCATCGGAGAGTGGAAACTAGCCAAAAACATTCAGTACTTC
TRBJ2-3	TRBV28	TRBD2	NA	CASSLAAGGSTDTQYF	TGTGCCAGCAGTTTAGCCGCGGGAGGTAGCACAGATACGCAGTATTTT
TRBJ2-5	TRBV5-4	NA	NA	CASSEWVSRETQYF	TGTGCCAGCAGCGAGTGGGTTTCCCGGGAGACCCAGTACTTC
TRBJ2-1	TRBV7-9	NA	NA	CASSLQGQGEQFF	TGTGCCAGCAGCTTACAGGGTCAGGGTGAGCAGTTCTTC
TRBJ1-2	TRBV12-3/TRBV12-4	NA	NA	CASSLRDYGYTF	TGTGCCAGCAGTTTACGCGACTATGGCTACACCTTC
TRBJ1-6	TRBV14	NA	NA	CASSQVGGSANSPLHF	TGTGCCAGCAGCCAAGTTGGGGGCTCAGCGAATTCACCCCTCCACTTT
TRBJ1-1	TRBV28	TRBD1	NA	CASSLDVNRDRVEDEAFF	TGTGCCAGCAGTTTAGATGTTAACCGGGACAGGGTGGAAGATGAAGCTTTCTTT
TRBJ1-1	TRBV9	TRBD1	NA	CASSVGGQVNTEAFF	TGTGCCAGCAGCGTAGGGGGACAGGTGAACACTGAAGCTTTCTTT